Included here is one T cell receptor (beta chain) sequence, with context. Its cognate antigen is unknown. This entry comes from a study of cytomegalovirus exposure and HLA in healthy donors. General study results and limits: Most TCR sequences were uncommon, yet certain public TCRs appeared in many donors.

Primers: 60 Vbeta forward and 13 Jbeta reverse. Assay used: immunoSEQ multiplex PCR; TCRdb lists only in-frame clones, some missing. This table has about 89,000 clones, around 74% appearing once. The CDR3 covers 11 residues. V was trimmed by 11 bases and J by 0 bases, leaving 6 bases between them. Germline V gene lookup returns CDR1 MNHEY and CDR2 SVGAGI. J is TRBJ2-3 and V is TRBV6-5; no firm D call. The receptor was isolated from a man aged 30 to 45 in good health and CMV-seropositive. The material sequenced was PBMCs. CDR3 residues: CAPFSTDTQYF. In DNA, the CDR3 is TGTGCCCCGTTTAGCACAGATACGCAGTATTTT.